This T cell receptor (beta chain) was captured by sequencing in a study of breast tumors, draining lymph nodes, adjacent tissues. In its sample, this clonotype was seen many times. Axillary draining lymph nodes of breast cancer patients supplied the node samples. TCRdb reanalysed the multiplex PCR reads using MiXCR and keeps one entry per CDR3 protein. The sample lists 150,000 to 200,000 distinct CDR3 sequences, roughly 30% occurring once. This TCR was recovered from a female donor with breast cancer. Some clones in this sample may be carry-over from other donors' samples. The sample comprised axillary lymph node tissue.

The CDR3 coding sequence is TGTGCCATCAGTTCCCCGGCCGGGACCTCCTACGAGCAGTACTTC. It encodes CAISSPAGTSYEQYF. The chain recombines TRBV10-3 with TRBJ2-7; either TRBD1 or TRBD2 may fit D (5 bases each). CDR3 length: 15 residues. Germline assignment: CDR1 ENHRY and CDR2 SYGVKD. Trimming removed 5 bases at V and 0 bases at J, with 14 bases between.